Shown below are 8 T cell receptor beta chains from a single sample sequenced in a study of T cell repertoires in cytomegalovirus infection. TCRdb used MiXCR to reprocess the reads, holding one entry per CDR3 protein. The sample lists roughly 100,000 distinct CDR3 sequences, about 15% seen once, with roughly 8% in the top ten. The sequencing input was PBMCs. The receptors were sampled from a human donor in good health (CMV status not recorded). Some clones in this sample may be carry-over from other donors' samples.

This clonotype was recorded many times. The chain combines TRBV2 with TRBJ2-7; no clear D gene. Trimming left V 8 bases short and J 0 bases short, with 8 bases between. Germline CDR1 SNHLY, CDR2 FYNNEI. The CDR3 runs 12 residues. The CDR3 bases are TGTGCCAGCGCTTCCTCCTCCTACGAGCAGTACTTC. It codes for CASASSSYEQYF.

This clonotype has ten or more counts. V is TRBV11-2 and J is TRBJ2-4; possible D gene TRBD1, 7 bases. V was pared by 1 base and J by 6 bases, with 13 bases between. CDR3 size: 15 residues. The germline gives CDR1 SGHAT, CDR2 FQNNGV. CDR3 sequence reads: CASSLGQGEVNIQYF. CDR3 in DNA: TGTGCCAGCAGCTTAGGCCAGGGGGAGGTAAACATTCAGTACTTC.

V gene TRBV11-2 combines with J gene TRBJ1-1, with a possible D match to TRBD1 (5 bases). With 4 bases removed from V and 0 bases from J, the gap between germline ends came to 12 bases. The CDR3 has 15 residues. Germline CDR1 is SGHAT and CDR2 is FQNNGV. In nucleotides, the CDR3 is TGTGCCAGCAGCTCAGGCTCGGGGGTGAACACTGAAGCTTTCTTT. As protein: CASSSGSGVNTEAFF.

This clonotype was seen a handful of times. This chain links TRBV11-2 with TRBJ2-2; no definite D call. CDR3 length equals 14 residues. Germline V gives CDR1 SGHAT, CDR2 FQNNGV. Trimming removed 4 bases at V and 3 bases at J, with 9 bases between. This CDR3 reads CASSSTEYTGELFF. CDR3 nucleotides: TGTGCCAGCAGCTCCACAGAGTACACCGGGGAGCTGTTTTTT. The complete variable domain, with remaining parts taken from reference TRBV11-2 and TRBJ2-2, reads EAGVAQSPRYKIIEKRQSVAFWCNPISGHATLYWYQQILGQGPKLLIQFQNNGVVDDSQLPKDRFSAERLKGVDSTLKIQPAKLEDSAVYLCASSSTEYTGELFFGEGSRLTVL.

This rearrangement joins TRBV14 to TRBJ1-2, with D possibly TRBD1 on 5 matching bases. This CDR3 is built from 17 residues. Trimming cost V 1 base and J 4 bases, with 19 bases left between them. Germline assignment: CDR1 SGHDN and CDR2 FVKESK. Written as DNA, the CDR3 is TGTGCCAGCAGCCAAGTTCCATCAGGACAACGCTTCTATGGCTACACCTTC. Translation gives CASSQVPSGQRFYGYTF.

The sample holds many counts of this clonotype. V gene TRBV7-9 combines with J gene TRBJ1-2, with 9 bases matching TRBD1. The ends lost 1 base at V and 4 bases at J; junction bases unmatched: 10. Germline V gives CDR1 SEHNR, CDR2 FQNEAQ (reference sequence). The CDR3 contains 17 residues. CDR3 loop: CASSLGSGTGSSYGYTF. The CDR3 region has the DNA TGTGCCAGCAGCTTAGGCTCCGGGACAGGGAGCTCCTATGGCTACACCTTC.

The chain couples TRBV6-5 to TRBJ2-4, with 10 bases aligning to TRBD1. The CDR3 sequence is 18 residues long. The germline V gene has CDR1 MNHEY and CDR2 SVGAGI. Trimming removed 4 bases from V and 0 bases from J; junction bases left unmatched: 9. CDR3 protein: CASSSIGTGARAKNIQYF. Written as DNA, the CDR3 is TGTGCCAGCAGTTCGATCGGGACAGGGGCTCGAGCCAAAAACATTCAGTACTTC.

Only a few counts were recorded for this clonotype. The chain combines TRBV12-3 or TRBV12-4 with TRBJ1-1, with D possibly being TRBD1 (5 bases). V was cut by 3 bases and J by 11 bases, with 13 bases left in between. The CDR3 runs 12 residues. In nucleotides, the CDR3 is TGTGCCAGCAGTTTCATGGGGACGGAGGCTTTCTTT. Its translation is CASSFMGTEAFF.